These T cell receptor beta chains were read from a single sample in a study of blood T cell repertoires in COVID-19. The method was immunoSEQ multiplex PCR; TCRdb's version includes in-frame clones alone and lacks a portion of them. The sample includes around 99,000 clones, around three quarters of them seen just once. The sequenced sample was peripheral blood. All receptors derive from a human donor in a cohort sampled during active or convalescent COVID-19. Each CDR3 is given with its conserved first and last residue. A D gene is named only where the DNA matches it firmly. The size of a clone is reported for some rows only, either as once, few or many, or as a class for expanded clones.

TRBD2	.	TRBV3-1/TRBV3-2	TRBJ2-1	TGTGCCAGCACCCATAGCGGGCGCTCCTACAATGAGCAGTTCTTC	CASTHSGRSYNEQFF
.	.	TRBV28	TRBJ1-2	TGTGCCAGCAGTTTATTCGGGAGTACCTATGGCTACACCTTC	CASSLFGSTYGYTF
.	.	TRBV5-6	TRBJ1-5	TGTGCCAGCAGCTGGAAGAGGGGGTTAGGCCCCCAGCATTTT	CASSWKRGLGPQHF
TRBD1	.	TRBV3-1/TRBV3-2	TRBJ2-2	TGTGCCAGCAGCCAACGACCGGGACAGGGGTACACCGGGGAGCTGTTTTTT	CASSQRPGQGYTGELFF
TRBD2	.	TRBV7-2	TRBJ2-7	TGTGCCAGCAGCCCTGGGACTAGCGGGCCGCAGTACTTC	CASSPGTSGPQYF
.	few	TRBV19	TRBJ1-2	TGTGCCAGTAGTAACAGGGAAGGTGGCTACACCTTC	CASSNREGGYTF
.	many	TRBV3-1/TRBV3-2	TRBJ1-1	TGTGCCAGCAGGGGGGGCACTGAAGCTTTCTTT	CASRGGTEAFF
TRBD1	.	TRBV15	TRBJ1-5	TGTGCCACCAGCGGGCGGACAGGGTTCAATCAGCCCCAGCATTTT	CATSGRTGFNQPQHF
TRBD2	few	TRBV5-1	TRBJ2-2	TGCGCCAGCAGCCCCCTCGGGGGGGCGGGCGGGGAGCTGTTTTTT	CASSPLGGAGGELFF
TRBD1	.	TRBV5-1	TRBJ2-5	TGCGCCAGCAGCTCGGAGAACAGGGGGCTTGTTCCCGAGACCCAGTACTTC	CASSSENRGLVPETQYF
.	few	TRBV9	TRBJ2-7	TGTGCCAGCAGCGTAGGAGGGTTCTCCTACGAGCAGTACTTC	CASSVGGFSYEQYF
.	.	TRBV29-1	TRBJ1-2	TGCAGCGTTGAAGGGGAGAGTTTAAACTATGGCTACACCTTC	CSVEGESLNYGYTF
TRBD1	few	TRBV24-1	TRBJ2-2	TGTGCCACCAGTGATATGGGACAGGGGGCGACCGGGGAGCTGTTTTTT	CATSDMGQGATGELFF
TRBD1	.	TRBV5-5	TRBJ2-3	TGTGCCAGCAGCTTTCGAGGGGGCGATACGCAGTATTTT	CASSFRGGDTQYF
TRBD1	.	TRBV5-4	TRBJ1-1	TGTGCCAGCAGCTACGGACAGGAAAACACTGAAGCTTTCTTT	CASSYGQENTEAFF
TRBD2	.	TRBV9	TRBJ2-1	TGTGCCAGCAGCCCCCGCGGTGCGGAGCGGGGAGGTAATGAGCAGTTCTTC	CASSPRGAERGGNEQFF
TRBD2	.	TRBV24-1	TRBJ2-1	TGTGCCACCAGTGACCTAACCACCCGGACTAGCGGGAGGGTAACTGAGCAGTTCTTC	CATSDLTTRTSGRVTEQFF
.	.	TRBV11-2	TRBJ2-1	TGTGCCAGCAGCACTCGAGGGCCCTACAATGAGCAGTTCTTC	CASSTRGPYNEQFF
TRBD1	.	TRBV19	TRBJ1-2	TGTGCCAGTAGTATCTCTCAGGGGGCCGGTGGCTACACCTTC	CASSISQGAGGYTF
.	.	TRBV23-1	TRBJ2-4	TGCGCCAGCAGTCGGCCTGTGGGGGGGGCTCTAGCCAAAAACATTCAGTACTTC	CASSRPVGGALAKNIQYF
.	.	TRBV4-1	TRBJ2-2	TGCGCCAGCAGCCAAGCAGCAGGGAACACCGGGGAGCTGTTTTTT	CASSQAAGNTGELFF
.	.	TRBV7-9	TRBJ2-7	TGTGCCAGCAGCTTATCATCTCGCGGGATCTTCCACGAGCAGTACTTC	CASSLSSRGIFHEQYF
TRBD2	.	TRBV6-5	TRBJ2-5	TGTGCCAGCAGTTACCAGAGCGGGAGGGGAGAGACCCAGTACTTC	CASSYQSGRGETQYF
TRBD1	.	TRBV7-6	TRBJ2-5	TGTGCCAGCAGCCCCGACAGGGGGCTATTGGGGGAGACCCAGTACTTC	CASSPDRGLLGETQYF
.	.	TRBV5-6	TRBJ2-7	TGTGCCAGCAGCATCAGGGACGAGCAGTACTTC	CASSIRDEQYF
.	.	TRBV5-6	TRBJ2-7	TGTGCCAGCAGCTTTCCGGGGGATTATCGCGAGCAGTACTTC	CASSFPGDYREQYF
.	.	TRBV6-2/TRBV6-3	TRBJ1-1	TGTGCCAGCAGTAACCCCAGGGACTTGAACACTGAAGCTTTCTTT	CASSNPRDLNTEAFF
TRBD1	.	TRBV10-3	TRBJ1-1	TGTGCCATCAGTGGTTGGACAGGGGGCCCAACTGAAGCTTTCTTT	CAISGWTGGPTEAFF
.	few	TRBV7-2	TRBJ2-7	TGTGCCAGCAGCTTAGTGGGGAGCTCCTACGAGCAGTACTTC	CASSLVGSSYEQYF
.	.	TRBV28	TRBJ2-7	TGTGCCAGCAGCACGATAAAGGGGGGGCGCCACGAGCAGTACTTC	CASSTIKGGRHEQYF
TRBD1	.	TRBV19	TRBJ2-2	TGTGCCAGTAGTATAGTACAGGGGGCCGGGGAGCTGTTTTTT	CASSIVQGAGELFF
TRBD2	few	TRBV29-1	TRBJ2-5	TGCAGCGAGAGACTAGCGGGAGCGACCCAGTACTTC	CSERLAGATQYF
.	.	TRBV19	TRBJ2-5	TGTGCCAGTAAACCCTCCGCGGGGGCGCGAGAGACCCAGTACTTC	CASKPSAGARETQYF
.	.	TRBV6-2/TRBV6-3	TRBJ2-1	TGTGCCAGCAGTACTAGCTCCCCTGAGCAGTTCTTC	CASSTSSPEQFF
.	.	TRBV18	TRBJ2-1	TGTGCCAGCTCATTCGGGGGGCAGGGCAATGAGCAGTTCTTC	CASSFGGQGNEQFF
.	.	TRBV6-5	TRBJ1-4	TGTGCCAGCAGTTACGGGGCAGGAGATGAAAAACTGTTTTTT	CASSYGAGDEKLFF
TRBD1	few	TRBV5-1	TRBJ1-1	TGCGCCAGCAGCTTAACCGGGACAGGGACGACGGAAGCTTTCTTT	CASSLTGTGTTEAFF
.	.	TRBV19	TRBJ1-1	TGTGCCAGTAGTGTGGGGAGCACTGAAGCTTTCTTT	CASSVGSTEAFF
.	.	TRBV11-1	TRBJ1-1	TGTGCCAGCAGCTTAGAAGGAGGGACTGAAGCTTTCTTT	CASSLEGGTEAFF
TRBD1	.	TRBV6-5	TRBJ2-5	TGTGCCAGCAGAGACAGGGGGTCGGGTGAGACCCAGTACTTC	CASRDRGSGETQYF
.	.	TRBV19	TRBJ2-6	TGTGCCAGTAGTATAGCCCGGGGGTCCTCTTACTCTGGGGCCAACGTCCTGACTTTC	CASSIARGSSYSGANVLTF
.	.	TRBV2	TRBJ1-5	TGTGCCAGCAGTGTGAGCGGGGGAGCTCAGCCCCAGCATTTT	CASSVSGGAQPQHF
.	.	TRBV28	TRBJ1-2	TGTGCCAGCAGTTTATACGGGTTCTATGGCTACACCTTC	CASSLYGFYGYTF
TRBD2	.	TRBV5-1	TRBJ2-1	TGCGCCAGCAGCTTTCCGACTAGCGGGAGTACTGGTGAGCAGTTCTTC	CASSFPTSGSTGEQFF
TRBD2	.	TRBV6-2/TRBV6-3	TRBJ2-7	TGTGCCAGCAGCCCACCGGGACGACGGGGACTAGCGGGAATTGGAGGATCCTACGAGCAGTACTTC	CASSPPGRRGLAGIGGSYEQYF